This TCR beta chain came from a study of T cell responses to AZD1222 COVID-19 vaccine. Study-wide results and caveats: Without day 14 samples, only post-peak T cell repertoires were studied. Spike-specific TCR breadth and depth grew following two AZD1222 doses. Unmutated regions of variants are reportedly targeted by nearly half of spike-specific TCRs.

Using immunoSEQ multiplex PCR, the repertoire was profiled, and TCRdb retains in-frame clones only, with some absent. Of roughly 120,000 clones listed, 70% to 90% were seen once; the top ten hold 3% to 4%. CDR1 is SGHTA and CDR2 is FQGNSA in the germline V gene. This CDR3 has 13 residues. The germline V and J ends were trimmed by 1 base and 10 bases, with 8 bases remaining between them. For this clone: Its antigen is undetermined.

The starting material was peripheral blood, obtained on day 0 of MenACWY control vaccination. The chain carries TRBV7-2 and TRBJ1-6; D uncertain. The TCR sequence derives from an adult in good health. DNA for the CDR3: TGTGCCAGCAGCTTAGAGACCCGGTCACCCCTCCACTTT. Its protein product is CASSLETRSPLHF.